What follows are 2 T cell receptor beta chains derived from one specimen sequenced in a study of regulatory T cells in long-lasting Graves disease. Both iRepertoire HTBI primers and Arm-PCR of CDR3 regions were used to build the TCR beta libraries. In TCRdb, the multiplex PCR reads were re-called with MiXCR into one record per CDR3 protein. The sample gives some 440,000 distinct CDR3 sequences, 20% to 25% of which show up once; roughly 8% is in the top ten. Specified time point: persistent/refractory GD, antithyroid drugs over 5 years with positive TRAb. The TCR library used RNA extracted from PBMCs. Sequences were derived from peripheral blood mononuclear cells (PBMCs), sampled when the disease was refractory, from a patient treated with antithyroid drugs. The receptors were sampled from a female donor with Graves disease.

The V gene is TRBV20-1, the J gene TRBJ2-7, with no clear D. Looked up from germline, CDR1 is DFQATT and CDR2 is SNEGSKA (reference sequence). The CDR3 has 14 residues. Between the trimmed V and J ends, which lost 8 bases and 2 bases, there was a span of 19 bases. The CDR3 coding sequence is TGCAGTTCCGCCTTGGACGGCGTAACCTACGAGCAGTACTTC. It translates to CSSALDGVTYEQYF.

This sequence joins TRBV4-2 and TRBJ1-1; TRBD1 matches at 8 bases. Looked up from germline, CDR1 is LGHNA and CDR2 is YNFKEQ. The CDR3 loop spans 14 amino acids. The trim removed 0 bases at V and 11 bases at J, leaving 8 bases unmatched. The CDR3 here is CASSQDRGQAGAFF. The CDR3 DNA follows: TGTGCCAGCAGCCAAGATCGGGGACAGGCGGGTGCTTTCTTT.